One TCR beta chain is described in this entry. This sample was included in a study of technical replicates of blood from a handful of donors. Clones were read by immunoSEQ multiplex PCR, and TCRdb kept only the in-frame ones, dropping some. The data contain fewer than 100,000 clones, 95% to 97% of them singletons. V was cut by 0 bases and J by 4 bases, with 7 bases left in between. Germline CDR1 and CDR2: ENHRY and SYGVKD. The CDR3 is 14 amino acids. V and J are TRBV10-3 and TRBJ1-5; D is unclear. This receptor was obtained from a human donor in good health. Material: T cells isolated from PBMCs. CDR3 loop: CAISESGSNQPQHF. CDR3 DNA sequence: TGTGCCATCAGTGAGTCAGGGAGTAATCAGCCCCAGCATTTT.